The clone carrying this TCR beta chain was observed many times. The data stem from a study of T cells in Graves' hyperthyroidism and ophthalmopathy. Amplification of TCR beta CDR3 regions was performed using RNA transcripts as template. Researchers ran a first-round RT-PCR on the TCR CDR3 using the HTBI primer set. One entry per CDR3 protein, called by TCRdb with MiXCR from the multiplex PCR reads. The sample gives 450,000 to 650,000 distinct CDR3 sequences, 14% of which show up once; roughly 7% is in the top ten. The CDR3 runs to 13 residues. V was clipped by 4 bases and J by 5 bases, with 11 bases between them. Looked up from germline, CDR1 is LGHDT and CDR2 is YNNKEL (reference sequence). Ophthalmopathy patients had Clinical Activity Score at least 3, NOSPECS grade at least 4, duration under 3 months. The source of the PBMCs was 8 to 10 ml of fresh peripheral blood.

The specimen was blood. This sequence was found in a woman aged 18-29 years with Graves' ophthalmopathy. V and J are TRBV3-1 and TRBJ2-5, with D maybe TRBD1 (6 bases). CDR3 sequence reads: CASSPSGEETQYF. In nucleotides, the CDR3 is TGTGCCAGCAGCCCGTCAGGGGAGGAGACCCAGTACTTC.